The 10 T cell receptor beta chains below all came from one sample that was sequenced in a study of regulatory T cells in long-lasting Graves disease. Arm-PCR of CDR3 regions and iRepertoire HTBI primers were the basis on which TCR beta libraries were built. Using its own MiXCR run on the multiplex PCR reads, TCRdb lists one record per CDR3 protein. The table has 400,000 to 500,000 distinct CDR3 sequences, 21% seen once. The time point was: persistent/refractory GD, antithyroid drugs over 5 years with positive TRAb. The TCR library used RNA extracted from PBMCs. This sample comprised peripheral blood mononuclear cells (PBMCs), obtained when the disease was refractory, from a patient treated with antithyroid drugs. All receptors come from a female donor with Graves disease.

This clonotype came up many times. The chain links TRBV6-1 to TRBJ1-5; a weak D match, TRBD1 (6 bases). The V and J ends lost 6 bases and 5 bases respectively, with 17 bases between them. The CDR3 has 15 residues. Germline lookup yields CDR1 MNHNS and CDR2 SASEGT. The CDR3 region is CASRHLFGGDQPQHF. As DNA, the CDR3 is TGTGCCAGCAGGCACTTATTCGGGGGCGATCAGCCCCAGCATTTT.

This clonotype was counted only a few times. The rearrangement joins TRBV7-3 to TRBJ2-5, with D hard to call. Trimming took 4 bases from V and 5 from J, leaving 11 bases between them. This CDR3 spans 13 amino acids. Looked up from germline, CDR1 is SGHTA and CDR2 is FQGTGA. Here the CDR3 reads CASSSGLGETQYF. DNA for the CDR3: TGTGCCAGCAGCTCGGGCCTTGGGGAGACCCAGTACTTC.

This clonotype was seen at least ten times. This chain connects TRBV19 to TRBJ1-1; no firm D call. CDR1 is LNHDA and CDR2 is SQIVND in the germline V gene (reference sequence). V was shortened by 3 bases and J by 2 bases, with 7 bases between the two germline ends. This CDR3 has 13 residues. For the CDR3, the DNA is TGTGCCAGTAGTATTCAGGAAAACACTGAAGCTTTCTTT. Translation gives CASSIQENTEAFF.

The chain carries TRBV7-9 and TRBJ2-7, with 10 bases identical to TRBD2. This CDR3 spans 16 amino acids. Germline trimming cut 8 bases from V and 6 bases from J; bases unmatched to any gene: 16. Germline loops: CDR1 SEHNR, CDR2 FQNEAQ (reference sequence). DNA for the CDR3: TGTGCCAGCGGCAACCTCGGAACTAGCGGGATAGCCGAGCAGTACTTC. The encoded protein is CASGNLGTSGIAEQYF.

This clonotype was counted at least ten times. V usage is TRBV18 and J usage is TRBJ1-1; a weak D match, TRBD1 (5 bases). The V gene's germline CDR1 is KGHSH and CDR2 LQKENI. This CDR3 is 13 amino acids long. Trimming left V 0 bases short and J 11 bases short, with 13 bases between. As DNA, the CDR3 is TGTGCCAGCTCACCACCGGAGGGGTGGATGGCTTTCTTT. Its translation is CASSPPEGWMAFF.

This clonotype was counted many times. The chain links TRBV12-3 or TRBV12-4 to TRBJ1-5, with D possibly matching TRBD1 (6 bases). V was clipped by 5 bases and J by 6 bases, with 17 bases between them. This CDR3 is built from 15 residues. The CDR3 spells CASSIQGEGLQPQHF. As DNA, the CDR3 is TGTGCCAGCAGTATACAGGGCGAGGGTCTTCAGCCCCAGCATTTT.

This clonotype showed up many times. The V call is TRBV3-1, the J call TRBJ1-5; D not resolved. CDR3 length: 14 residues. V was pared by 8 bases and J by 1 base, with 12 bases between. Germline CDR1 reads LGHDT; CDR2 reads YNNKEL (reference sequence). In DNA, the CDR3 is TGTGCCAGCGGACGGTCAGCAAGCAATCAGCCCCAGCATTTT. It encodes CASGRSASNQPQHF.

This clonotype is a singleton in its sample. A read error may explain this, as a much larger clone is one base away. This chain joins TRBV6-5 and TRBJ1-1; no clear D. The CDR3 runs 15 residues. CDR1 and CDR2 (germline): MNHEY, SVGAGI. The V end was cut by 6 bases, the J end by 0 bases, with 14 bases between. CDR3 in DNA: TGTGCCAGCAGACACAGCGCCCCGCTGAACACTGAAGCTTTCTTT. This sequence encodes CASRHSAPLNTEAFF.

This clonotype was observed at least ten times. V gene TRBV27 combines with J gene TRBJ2-7; D is undetermined. The CDR3 has 10 residues. Germline-derived CDR1 and CDR2 are MNHEY and SMNVEV (reference sequence). The CDR3 DNA reads TGTGCGTATAGCTCCTACGAGCAGTACTTC. This sequence encodes CAYSSYEQYF.

The chain is built from TRBV27 and TRBJ2-1, with D tentatively TRBD1 (6 bases). The V end was cut by 8 bases, the J end by 4 bases, with 15 bases between. This CDR3 contains 14 residues. Germline V gene data show CDR1 as MNHEY and CDR2 as SMNVEV (reference sequence). CDR3 loop: CASGRTAVYNEQFF. The CDR3 DNA is TGTGCCAGCGGGCGGACAGCGGTGTACAATGAGCAGTTCTTC.